The present TCR beta chain was sequenced within a study of preoperative IRX-2 immunotherapy in early breast cancer. This CDR3 spans 14 amino acids. V lost 7 bases, J lost 3 bases, and 7 bases stayed unmatched. Germline V lookup: CDR1 SGHNT, CDR2 YENEEA. Some clones are missing from TCRdb's copy, which holds only in-frame ones; the method was immunoSEQ multiplex PCR. This table has some 42,000 clones, roughly 82% appearing once. Treatment here: preoperative locoregional IRX-2 cytokine immunotherapy. Preoperative locoregional IRX-2 cytokine immunotherapy was tested in the phase Ib source study. The clonotype originates from a human donor with breast cancer. This sample comprised lymph node tissue, obtained after IRX-2 immunotherapy. The chain joins TRBV11-3 to TRBJ1-1; 8 bases agree with TRBD1. In DNA, the CDR3 is TGTGCCAGCACCCGGACAGGGAGGGACACTGAAGCTTTCTTT. Translated, it gives CASTRTGRDTEAFF.